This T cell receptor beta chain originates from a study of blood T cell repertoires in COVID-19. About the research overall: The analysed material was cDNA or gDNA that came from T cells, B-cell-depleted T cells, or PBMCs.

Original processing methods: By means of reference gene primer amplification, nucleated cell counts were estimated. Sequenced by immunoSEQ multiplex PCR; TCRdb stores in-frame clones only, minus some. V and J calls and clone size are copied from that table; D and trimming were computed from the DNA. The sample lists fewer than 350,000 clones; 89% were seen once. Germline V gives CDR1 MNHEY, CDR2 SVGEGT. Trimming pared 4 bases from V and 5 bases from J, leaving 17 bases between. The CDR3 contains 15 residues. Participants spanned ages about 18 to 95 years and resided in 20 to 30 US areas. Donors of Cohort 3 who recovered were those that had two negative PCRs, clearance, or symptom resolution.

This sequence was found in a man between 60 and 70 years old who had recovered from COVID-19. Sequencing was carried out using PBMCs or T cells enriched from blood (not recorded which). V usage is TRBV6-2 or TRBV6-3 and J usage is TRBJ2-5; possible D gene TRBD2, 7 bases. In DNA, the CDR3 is TGTGCCAGCAGTTCCTGGGGGGGGCTCCGGGAGACCCAGTACTTC. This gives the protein CASSSWGGLRETQYF.